This TCR beta chain was captured by sequencing in a study of tissue T cells after allogeneic stem cell transplantation (dated by TCRdb to between 2021 and 2022). As for the study more broadly: The study profiled TCR beta repertoires in many tissues obtained from research autopsies of patients with and without GVHD, and also in mouse models of GVHD. On the human side, the study was prospective and observational, with no blinding or randomization. Findings and caveats that apply to the study as a whole: Few T cell clones were found to be shared across patients, but shared repertoire signatures across patients were revealed in a tissue-specific fashion by motif-based clustering. A small and clinically heterogeneous patient cohort was studied, and sampling depth was acknowledged as a limitation. Within patients, how anatomically similar tissues were was a major factor shaping TCR repertoire composition, regardless of disease or transplant status. Which tissue TCRs were alloreactive or antigen-specific was not determined in the study, and some clones might have been persisting host cells. In both patients and mice, only a limited portion of the TCR repertoire detected in tissues was captured by blood and spleen T cells.

Library construction relied on the immunoSEQ multiplex PCR assay. Adaptive Biotechnologies performed TCRbeta CDR3 sequencing at survey depth and reported CDR3 sequences, V/J genes, productive frequency, and template counts. Amplification of TCR beta CDR3 regions started from genomic DNA instead of RNA. Regarding the original processing steps: Jensen-Shannon divergence was used to quantify pairwise repertoire overlap between tissues, with a value of 1 indicating complete divergence and a value of 0 indicating identical repertoires. Tissues were clustered by single-linkage agglomerative hierarchical clustering of pairwise JSD values, and the clustering results were displayed as dendrograms. GLIPH2 was applied to all patient samples using simulation_depth 1000, kmer_min_depth 3, and cdr3_length_cutoff 8, and only groups with more than two unique CDR3s were retained. A standardized tissue-overlap score was generated by extrapolating Jaccard GLIPH-group overlap across patients to a standard repertoire size of 1000 clones. Associations of diversity with clinical or experimental variables used linear mixed-effect models with tissue fixed effects and individual random effects. Sourced from immuneACCESS, this table was stored by TCRdb with only in-frame sequences that have V and J called. A share of the clones is absent; for the studies checked, an unresolved V gene accounts for under half, and the remainder has no known explanation. For V, J and clone size, that table is used; D and trimming come from the DNA. The sample table contains about 3,000 clones; only one count was recorded for around 50% of them. 33% of the sample comes from the top ten.

The sample's time point, from its label and the paper: mouse harvest day 14 after allogeneic transplant. Each mouse graft, delivered by tail vein injection, combined 10^6 splenic CD5+ T cells with 10^7 T-cell-depleted bone marrow cells. A major MHC-mismatch B6 (H2b) into BALB/c (H2d) model was used to model mouse GVHD, and tissues were profiled at day 7 or 14. On day 7 or 14 post-transplant, mouse tissues and retro-orbital blood were harvested with separate sterile tools for each animal, and livers were flushed before harvest. Before genomic DNA was isolated with the DNeasy Blood & Tissue Kit, mouse tissues were minced with razor blades in buffered saline. The trim is 1 base for V and 1 base for J, with a gap of 9 bases between the germline ends. The cysteine opens and the phenylalanine closes a CDR3 of 15 amino acids. The CDR3 was read in part: 42 bases, with the frame set at base 1. The germline V gene (reference sequence) specifies NSQYPW as CDR1 and LRSPGD as CDR2.

By share, this clone ranks as hyperexpanded (1% or more). What antigen it recognizes has not been identified. The gene nomenclature and germline references here are murine. Sequencing ends 1 residue short of the CDR3 end; the germline J gene provides the rest. The receptor's source is a female BALB/c mouse given C57BL/6 T cells with graft-versus-host disease after an allogeneic hematopoietic cell transplant. This chain is built from TRBV1 and TRBJ2-3; perhaps TRBD1 is the D gene, with 5 bases matching. Input material: lymph node tissue. Incomplete CDR3 DNA: TGCACCTGCAGTGCAGGGCAGGGAGGTGCAGAAACGCTGTAT. This codes for CTCSAGQGGAETLY. In full, the CDR3 is CTCSAGQGGAETLYF.